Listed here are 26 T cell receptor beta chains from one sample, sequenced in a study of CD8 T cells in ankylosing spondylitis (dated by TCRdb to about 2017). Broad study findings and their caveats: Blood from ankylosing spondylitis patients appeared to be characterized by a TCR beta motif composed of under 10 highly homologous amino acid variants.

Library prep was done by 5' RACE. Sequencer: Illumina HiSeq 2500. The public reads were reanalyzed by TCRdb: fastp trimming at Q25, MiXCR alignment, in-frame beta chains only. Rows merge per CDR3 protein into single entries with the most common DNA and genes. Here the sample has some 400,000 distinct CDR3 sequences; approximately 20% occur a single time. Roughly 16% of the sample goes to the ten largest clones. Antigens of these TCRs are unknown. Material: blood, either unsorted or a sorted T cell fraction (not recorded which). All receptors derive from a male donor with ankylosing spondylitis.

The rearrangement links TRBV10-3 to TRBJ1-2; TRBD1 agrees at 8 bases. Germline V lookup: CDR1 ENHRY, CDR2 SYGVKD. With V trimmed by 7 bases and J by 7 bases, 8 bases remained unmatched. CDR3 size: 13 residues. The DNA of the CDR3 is TGTGCCATCAACCCGGACAGGGACGTTGGCTACACCTTC. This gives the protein CAINPDRDVGYTF.

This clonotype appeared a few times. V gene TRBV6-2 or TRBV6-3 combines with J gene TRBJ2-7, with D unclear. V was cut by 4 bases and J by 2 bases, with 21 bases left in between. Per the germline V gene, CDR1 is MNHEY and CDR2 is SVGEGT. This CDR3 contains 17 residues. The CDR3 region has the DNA TGTGCCAGCAGTTCGCATAGCCCCCGACGAGACGCCTACGAGCAGTACTTC. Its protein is CASSSHSPRRDAYEQYF.

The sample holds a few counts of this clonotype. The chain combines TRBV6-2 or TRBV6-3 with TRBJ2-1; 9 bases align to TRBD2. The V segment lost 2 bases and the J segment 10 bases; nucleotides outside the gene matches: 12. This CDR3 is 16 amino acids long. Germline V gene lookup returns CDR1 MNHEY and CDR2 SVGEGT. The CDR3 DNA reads TGTGCCAGCAGTTACAATCGGGGACTAGCCCGAGAGGAGCAGTTCTTC. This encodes CASSYNRGLAREEQFF.

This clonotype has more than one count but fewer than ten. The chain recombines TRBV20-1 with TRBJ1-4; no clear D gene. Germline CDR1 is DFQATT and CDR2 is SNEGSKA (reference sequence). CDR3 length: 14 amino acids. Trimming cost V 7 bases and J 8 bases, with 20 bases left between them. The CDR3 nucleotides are TGCAGTGGGTCCGGGTCGCGGTTTGGGGAAAAACTGTTTTTT. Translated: CSGSGSRFGEKLFF.

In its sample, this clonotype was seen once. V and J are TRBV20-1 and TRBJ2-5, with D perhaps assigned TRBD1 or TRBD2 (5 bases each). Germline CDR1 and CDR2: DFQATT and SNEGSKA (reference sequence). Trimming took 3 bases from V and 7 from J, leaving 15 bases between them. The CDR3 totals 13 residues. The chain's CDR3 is CSARGDSIGTQYF. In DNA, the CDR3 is TGCAGTGCTAGGGGGGATTCCATTGGGACCCAGTACTTC.

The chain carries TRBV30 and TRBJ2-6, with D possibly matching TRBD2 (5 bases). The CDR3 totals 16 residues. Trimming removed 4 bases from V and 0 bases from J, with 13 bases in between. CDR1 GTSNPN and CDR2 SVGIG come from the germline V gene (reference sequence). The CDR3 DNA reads TGTGCCTGGACTAGCAACAGAATCTCTGGGGCCAACGTCCTGACTTTC. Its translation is CAWTSNRISGANVLTF.

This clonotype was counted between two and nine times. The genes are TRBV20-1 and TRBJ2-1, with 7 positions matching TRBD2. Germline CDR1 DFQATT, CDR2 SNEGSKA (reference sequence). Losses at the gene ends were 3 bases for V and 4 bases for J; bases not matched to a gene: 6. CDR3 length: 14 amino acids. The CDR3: CSASRLAIYNEQFF. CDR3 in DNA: TGCAGTGCTAGCCGACTAGCAATTTACAATGAGCAGTTCTTC.

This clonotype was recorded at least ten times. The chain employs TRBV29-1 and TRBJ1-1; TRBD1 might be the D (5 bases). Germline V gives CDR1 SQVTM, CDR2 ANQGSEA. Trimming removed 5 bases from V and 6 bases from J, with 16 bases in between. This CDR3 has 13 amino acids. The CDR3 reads CSVHPGSSAEAFF. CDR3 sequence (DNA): TGCAGCGTTCACCCAGGGAGTAGTGCTGAAGCTTTCTTT. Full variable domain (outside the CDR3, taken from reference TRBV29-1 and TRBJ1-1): SAVISQKPSRDICQRGTSLTIQCQVDSQVTMMFWYRQQPGQSLTLIATANQGSEATYESGFVIDKFPISRPNLTFSTLTVSNMSPEDSSIYLCSVHPGSSAEAFFGQGTRLTVV.

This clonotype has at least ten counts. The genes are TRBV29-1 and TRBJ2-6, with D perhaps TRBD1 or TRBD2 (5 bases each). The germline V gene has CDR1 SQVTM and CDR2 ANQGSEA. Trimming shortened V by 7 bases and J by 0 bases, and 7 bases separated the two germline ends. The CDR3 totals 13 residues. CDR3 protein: CSAGTSGANVLTF. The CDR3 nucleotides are TGCAGCGCGGGGACCTCTGGGGCCAACGTCCTGACTTTC.

CDR3 DNA: TGCAGTGCTAGGGTGGCCCCTGGGGATACGCAGTATTTT. Translation gives CSARVAPGDTQYF. J is TRBJ2-3 and V is TRBV20-1; D call uncertain. The germline CDR1 and CDR2 sequences are DFQATT and SNEGSKA (reference sequence). V was trimmed by 3 bases and J by 6 bases, leaving 13 bases between them. The CDR3 runs 13 residues.

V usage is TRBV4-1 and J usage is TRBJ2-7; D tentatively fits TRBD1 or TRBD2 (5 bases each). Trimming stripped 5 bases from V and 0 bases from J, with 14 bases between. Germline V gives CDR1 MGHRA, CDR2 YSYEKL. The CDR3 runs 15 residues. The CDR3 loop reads CASSLLLRGSYEQYF. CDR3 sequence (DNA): TGCGCCAGCAGCTTGCTCCTGAGGGGCTCCTACGAGCAGTACTTC.

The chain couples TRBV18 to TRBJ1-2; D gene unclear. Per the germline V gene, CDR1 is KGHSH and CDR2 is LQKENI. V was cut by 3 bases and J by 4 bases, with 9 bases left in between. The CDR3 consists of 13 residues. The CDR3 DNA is TGTGCCAGCTCACCCGGCCCTCGCTATGGCTACACCTTC. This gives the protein CASSPGPRYGYTF.

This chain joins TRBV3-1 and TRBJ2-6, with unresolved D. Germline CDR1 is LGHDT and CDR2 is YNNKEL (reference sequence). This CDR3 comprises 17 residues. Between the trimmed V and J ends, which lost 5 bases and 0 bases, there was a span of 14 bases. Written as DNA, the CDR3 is TGTGCCAGCAGCGCCCAAAGTTTTGGCTCTGGGGCCAACGTCCTGACTTTC. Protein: CASSAQSFGSGANVLTF. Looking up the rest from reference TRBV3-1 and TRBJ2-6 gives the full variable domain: DTAVSQTPKYLVTQMGNDKSIKCEQNLGHDTMYWYKQDSKKFLKIMFSYNNKELIINETVPNRFSPKSPDKAHLNLHINSLELGDSAVYFCASSAQSFGSGANVLTFGAGSRLTVL.

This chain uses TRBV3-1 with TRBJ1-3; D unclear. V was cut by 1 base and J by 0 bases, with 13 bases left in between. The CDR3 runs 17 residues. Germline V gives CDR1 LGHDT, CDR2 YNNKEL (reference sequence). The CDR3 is CASSQAVRSFSGNTIYF. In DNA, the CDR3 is TGTGCCAGCAGCCAAGCCGTACGCAGTTTCTCTGGAAACACCATATATTTT.

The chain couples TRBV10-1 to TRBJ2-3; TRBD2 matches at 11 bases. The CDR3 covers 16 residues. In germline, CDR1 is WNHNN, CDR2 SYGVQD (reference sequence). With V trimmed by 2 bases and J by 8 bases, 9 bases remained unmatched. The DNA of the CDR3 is TGCGCCAGCAGTGAGCCGCGGACTAGCGGGCTTACTACGCAGTATTTT. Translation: CASSEPRTSGLTTQYF.

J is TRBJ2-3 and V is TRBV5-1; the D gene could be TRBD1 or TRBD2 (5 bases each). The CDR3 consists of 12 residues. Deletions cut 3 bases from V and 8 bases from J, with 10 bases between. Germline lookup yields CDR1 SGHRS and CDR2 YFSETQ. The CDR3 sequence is CASSWDQGTQYF. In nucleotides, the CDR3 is TGCGCCAGCAGCTGGGACCAAGGTACGCAGTATTTT.

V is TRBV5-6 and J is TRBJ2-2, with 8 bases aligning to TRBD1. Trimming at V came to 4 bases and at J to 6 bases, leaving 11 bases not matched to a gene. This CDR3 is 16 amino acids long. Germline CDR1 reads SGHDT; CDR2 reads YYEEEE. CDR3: CASSPGQGISSGELFF. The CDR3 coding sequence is TGTGCCAGCAGCCCCGGACAGGGAATCTCGTCCGGGGAGCTGTTTTTT.

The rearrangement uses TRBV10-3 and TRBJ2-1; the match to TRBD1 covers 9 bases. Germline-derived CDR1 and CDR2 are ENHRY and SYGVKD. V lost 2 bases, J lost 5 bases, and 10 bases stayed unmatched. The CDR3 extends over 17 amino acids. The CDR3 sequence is CAISEPKLQGAHNEQFF. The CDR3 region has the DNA TGTGCCATCAGTGAGCCAAAATTACAGGGGGCTCACAATGAGCAGTTCTTC.

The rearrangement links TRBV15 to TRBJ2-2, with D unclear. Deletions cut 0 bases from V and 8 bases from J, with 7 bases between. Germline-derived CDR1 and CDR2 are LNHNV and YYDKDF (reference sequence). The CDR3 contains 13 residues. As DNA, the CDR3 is TGTGCCACCAGCAGAGATCAATGGGGGGAGCTGTTTTTT. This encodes CATSRDQWGELFF.

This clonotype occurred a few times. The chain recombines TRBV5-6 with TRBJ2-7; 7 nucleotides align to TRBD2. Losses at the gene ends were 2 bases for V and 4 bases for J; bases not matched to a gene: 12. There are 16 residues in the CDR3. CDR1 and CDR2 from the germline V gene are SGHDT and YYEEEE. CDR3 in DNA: TGTGCCAGCAGCTTAGAACGGTTCGCTAGCGGTTACGAGCAGTACTTC. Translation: CASSLERFASGYEQYF.

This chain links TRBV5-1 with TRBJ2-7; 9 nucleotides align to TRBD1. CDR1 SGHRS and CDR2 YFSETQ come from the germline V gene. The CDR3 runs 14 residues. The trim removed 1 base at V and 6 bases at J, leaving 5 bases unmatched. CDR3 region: CASSLLQGAGEQYF. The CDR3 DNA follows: TGCGCCAGCAGCTTGTTACAGGGGGCGGGCGAGCAGTACTTC.

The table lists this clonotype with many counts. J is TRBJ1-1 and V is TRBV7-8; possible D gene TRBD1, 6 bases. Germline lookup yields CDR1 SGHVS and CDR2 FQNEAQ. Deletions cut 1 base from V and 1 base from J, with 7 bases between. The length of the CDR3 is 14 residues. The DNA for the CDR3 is TGTGCCAGCAGCTTAGGGGGACAGAACACTGAAGCTTTCTTT. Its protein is CASSLGGQNTEAFF. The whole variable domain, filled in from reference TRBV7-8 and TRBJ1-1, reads GAGVSQSPRYKVAKRGQDVALRCDPISGHVSLFWYQQALGQGPEFLTYFQNEAQLDKSGLPSDRFFAERPEGSVSTLKIQRTQQEDSAVYLCASSLGGQNTEAFFGQGTRLTVV.

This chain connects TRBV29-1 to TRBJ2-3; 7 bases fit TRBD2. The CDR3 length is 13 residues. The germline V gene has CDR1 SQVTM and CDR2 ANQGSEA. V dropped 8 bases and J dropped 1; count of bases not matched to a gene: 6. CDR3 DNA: TGCAGCATCTTGGGAGGGGGCACAGATACGCAGTATTTT. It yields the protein CSILGGGTDTQYF.

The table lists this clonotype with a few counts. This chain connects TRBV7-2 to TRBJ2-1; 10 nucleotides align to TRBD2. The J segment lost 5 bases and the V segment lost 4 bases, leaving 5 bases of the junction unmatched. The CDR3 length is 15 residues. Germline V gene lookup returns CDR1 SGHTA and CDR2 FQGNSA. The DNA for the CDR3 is TGTGCCAGCAGCTCCACGGGACTAGCGAACAATGAGCAGTTCTTC. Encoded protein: CASSSTGLANNEQFF.

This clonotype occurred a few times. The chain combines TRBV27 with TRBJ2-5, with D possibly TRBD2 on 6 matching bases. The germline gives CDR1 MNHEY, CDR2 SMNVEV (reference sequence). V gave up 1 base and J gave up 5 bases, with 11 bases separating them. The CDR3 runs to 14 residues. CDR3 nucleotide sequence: TGTGCCAGCAGTTTATACGGGACTGGGGAGACCCAGTACTTC. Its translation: CASSLYGTGETQYF.

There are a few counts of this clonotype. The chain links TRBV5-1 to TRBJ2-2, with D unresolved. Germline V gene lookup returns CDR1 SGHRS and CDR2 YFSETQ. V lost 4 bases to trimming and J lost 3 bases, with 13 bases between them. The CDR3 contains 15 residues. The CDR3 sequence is CASSVVRVDTGELFF. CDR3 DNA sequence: TGCGCCAGCAGCGTCGTAAGGGTGGACACCGGGGAGCTGTTTTTT.